This T cell receptor beta chain was sequenced during a study of shared clonotypes between healthy human individuals. Overall study context: CD8 memory received one plate per donor, CD8 naive two, CD4 memory three and CD4 naive three.

This table comes from immunoSEQ multiplex PCR, and its TCRdb copy is limited to in-frame clones, with some not included. The data contain around 350,000 clones, around 79% of them singletons. To note about this clone: Its antigen is unidentified.

The CDR3 is 14 amino acids. The V end was cut by 5 bases, the J end by 6 bases, with 14 bases between. Germline CDR1 is MNHEY and CDR2 is SMNVEV (reference sequence). Broader study findings: All-four-donor shared clonotypes had higher generation probabilities than non-shared clonotypes did. Estimated richness values were generally larger in naive subsets than in memory subsets.

In the CD4+ fraction, cells were divided into CD45RA+ naive and CD45RA-negative memory subsets. Sequenced input: memory CD4+ T cells sorted from blood. Subset given: CD45RA-negative fraction. The rearrangement joins TRBV27 to TRBJ1-5; the D gene is possibly TRBD1 (6 bases). This TCR was sampled from a man younger than 45 in good health. The CDR3 sequence: CASSPIRGVQPQHF. Written as DNA, the CDR3 is TGTGCCAGCAGTCCCATCAGGGGAGTTCAGCCCCAGCATTTT.